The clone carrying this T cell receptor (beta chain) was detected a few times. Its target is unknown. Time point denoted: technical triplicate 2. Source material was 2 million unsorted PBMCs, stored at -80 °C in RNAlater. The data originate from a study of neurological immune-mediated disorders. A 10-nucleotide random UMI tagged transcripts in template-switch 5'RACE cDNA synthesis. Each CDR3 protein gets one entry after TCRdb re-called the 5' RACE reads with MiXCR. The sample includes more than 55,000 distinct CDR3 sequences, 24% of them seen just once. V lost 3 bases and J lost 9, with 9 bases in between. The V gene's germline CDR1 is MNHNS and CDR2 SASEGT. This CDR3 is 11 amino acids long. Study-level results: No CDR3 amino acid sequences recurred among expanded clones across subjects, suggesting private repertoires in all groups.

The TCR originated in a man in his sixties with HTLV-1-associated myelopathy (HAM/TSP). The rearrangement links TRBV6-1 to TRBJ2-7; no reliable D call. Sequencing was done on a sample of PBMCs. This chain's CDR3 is CASSEVSGQYF. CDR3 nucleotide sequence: TGTGCCAGCAGTGAGGTTTCAGGGCAGTACTTC.